The rows below give T cell receptor beta chains drawn from one sample of a study of T cell responses to AZD1222 COVID-19 vaccine. TCRdb keeps only in-frame clones here, not all; method: immunoSEQ multiplex PCR. Among around 140,000 clones listed, approximately 85% were seen once. The sample was peripheral blood, taken 28 days after the second dose of the MenACWY control vaccine. These TCRs come from an adult who received the MenACWY meningococcal vaccine as a control. Both conserved end residues are part of each CDR3. Each record gives: CDR3 protein, V gene, J gene, clone size, CDR3 length. Clone size, where shown, is once, few, many, or a class for clones that have expanded.

CASSLVGGGGYTF	TRBV7-2	TRBJ1-2	-	13
CASSSWTGSYEQYF	TRBV19	TRBJ2-7	-	14
CATSADDRAEETQYF	TRBV24-1	TRBJ2-5	-	15
CASSIPAEFNTEAFF	TRBV19	TRBJ1-1	-	15
CASSSGTTIYEQYF	TRBV18	TRBJ2-7	-	14
CAWSVGQGATGNTIYF	TRBV30	TRBJ1-3	-	16
CASSRGAGTEAFF	TRBV11-2	TRBJ1-1	-	13
CASSRGPGQGARGANVLTF	TRBV5-4	TRBJ2-6	-	19
CASSLALSGVSGVNNQPQHF	TRBV7-8	TRBJ1-5	-	20
CSASGGGLTPGNTIYF	TRBV20-1	TRBJ1-3	-	16
CASTGGRDNSPLHF	TRBV30	TRBJ1-6	-	14
CASRQKGTGGYEQYF	TRBV27	TRBJ2-7	-	15
CATFVPLGNEQFF	TRBV28	TRBJ2-1	once	13
CASSFRDYTQYF	TRBV12-3/TRBV12-4	TRBJ2-3	-	12
CASSPRRVAERQFF	TRBV3-1/TRBV3-2	TRBJ2-1	-	14
CSAGPSYNEQFF	TRBV29-1	TRBJ2-1	-	12
CASSHPGTDYEQYF	TRBV5-4	TRBJ2-7	-	14
CASSWGQGSYNEQFF	TRBV5-1	TRBJ2-1	-	15
CASNPPLPSPETQYF	TRBV7-9	TRBJ2-5	-	15
CASSPAMQWPGELFF	TRBV7-2	TRBJ2-2	-	15
CASSGRVFYGYTF	TRBV19	TRBJ1-2	-	13